The 24 T cell receptor beta chains listed next were all sequenced from one sample in a study of molecular identifiers for immune sequencing clone quantification. TCRdb reprocessed the PCR reads via MiXCR and lists one record per CDR3 protein. The sample lists around 480,000 distinct CDR3 sequences, 20% to 25% seen once, with more than 0.8% in the top ten. The sample taken for sequencing was naive CD8+ T cells from blood, with Jurkat cell RNA spiked in. The subset denotes: FACS-sorted CD8+CD4-CCR7+CD45RA+ naive T cells. These receptors all come from a human donor in good health. Some libraries in this study had Jurkat cell RNA spiked in.

This clonotype appeared a few times. The J gene is TRBJ2-7, the V gene TRBV5-6; D uncertain. Deletions cut 0 bases from V and 2 bases from J, with 12 bases between. This CDR3 has 15 residues. In germline, CDR1 is SGHDT, CDR2 YYEEEE. Here the CDR3 DNA reads TGTGCCAGCAGCTTGGACTTAGACACTGCCTACGAGCAGTACTTC. Residues: CASSLDLDTAYEQYF.

This clonotype was counted many times. In nucleotides, the CDR3 is TGTGCCAGCAGCCAAGGGTCCGACTACTACGAGCAGTACTTC. It codes for CASSQGSDYYEQYF. This sequence joins TRBV14 and TRBJ2-7, with D possibly matching TRBD2 (5 bases). Trimming removed 1 base at V and 3 bases at J, with 10 bases between. The CDR3 is 14 amino acids. CDR1 SGHDN and CDR2 FVKESK come from the germline V gene.

This sequence joins TRBV11-2 and TRBJ1-5, with D perhaps matching TRBD1 (6 bases). CDR1 is SGHAT and CDR2 is FQNNGV in the germline V gene. Trimming took 0 bases from V and 5 from J, leaving 17 bases between them. The CDR3 is 17 residues long. Here the CDR3 reads CASSLDQVRAGDQPQHF. CDR3 DNA: TGTGCCAGCAGCTTAGATCAGGTTCGGGCAGGGGATCAGCCCCAGCATTTT.

This clonotype was counted at least ten times. This sequence joins TRBV9 and TRBJ2-3; 13 nucleotides align to TRBD2. Germline trimming cut 2 bases from V and 4 bases from J; bases unmatched to any gene: 7. The CDR3 sequence is 17 residues long. Germline loops: CDR1 SGDLS, CDR2 YYNGEE. The CDR3 bases are TGTGCCAGCAGCGTGACGGGACTAGCGGGAATCTCAGATACGCAGTATTTT. It translates to CASSVTGLAGISDTQYF.

There are many counts of this clonotype. V usage is TRBV7-9 and J usage is TRBJ1-5; TRBD1 is a possible D gene (6 bases). The CDR3 consists of 15 residues. Germline CDR1 SEHNR, CDR2 FQNEAQ (reference sequence). The germline V and J ends were trimmed by 1 base and 6 bases, with 13 bases remaining between them. The chain's CDR3 is CASSLGGLGSQPQHF. CDR3 sequence (DNA): TGTGCCAGCAGCTTAGGGGGGCTTGGTTCTCAGCCCCAGCATTTT.

With respect to this clonotype: The germline gene is not matched at one end of the junction; a read error may be the cause. This rearrangement joins TRBV7-2 to TRBJ1-5; D is ambiguous. The CDR3 runs 17 residues. Germline V gene sequence: CDR1 SGHTA, CDR2 FQGNSA. CDR3 protein: CATSLGRMADSNQPQHF. DNA for the CDR3: TGTGCCACCAGCTTAGGCCGGATGGCTGATAGCAATCAGCCCCAGCATTTT. Combining the CDR3 with reference TRBV7-2 and TRBJ1-5 gives the whole variable domain GAGVSQSPSNKVTEKGKDVELRCDPISGHTALYWYRQSLGQGLEFLIYFQGNSAPDKSGLPSDRFSAERTGGSVSTLTIQRTQQEDSAVYLCATSLGRMADSNQPQHFGDGTRLSIL.

With regard to this clonotype: A single base separates this from a much larger clone, so it may be a read error. Lacking the conserved final phenylalanine or tryptophan, this CDR3 likely reflects a read error. The chain uses TRBV27 and TRBJ2-1; D not certain. Trimming stripped 3 bases from V and 8 bases from J, with 17 bases between. The V gene's germline CDR1 is MNHEY and CDR2 SMNVEV (reference sequence). The CDR3 is 15 residues long. In nucleotides, the CDR3 is TGTGCCAGCAGTTTGCCCCTTTCCCCGGTCGATGAGCAGTTCTCC. Its translation: CASSLPLSPVDEQFS.

V usage is TRBV12-3 or TRBV12-4 and J usage is TRBJ2-5, with D unclear. V was clipped by 4 bases and J by 5 bases, with 8 bases between them. The CDR3 totals 12 residues. In DNA, the CDR3 is TGTGCCAGCAGTTACGGAGTGGAGACCCAGTACTTC. Its protein product is CASSYGVETQYF.

This clonotype was picked up many times. V is TRBV4-3 and J is TRBJ2-1, with D unclear. V lost 1 base and J 2 bases, leaving 9 bases between the germline ends. This CDR3 contains 15 residues. Germline CDR1 and CDR2: LGHNA and YSLEER. Here the CDR3 DNA reads TGCGCCAGCAGCCAAGGGCTTCCAACCTACAATGAGCAGTTCTTC. Its translation is CASSQGLPTYNEQFF.

This clonotype was recorded at least ten times. The chain has TRBV6-5 and TRBJ1-1; no firm D call. V was shortened by 4 bases and J by 1 base, with 10 bases between the two germline ends. There are 14 residues in the CDR3. Germline assignment: CDR1 MNHEY and CDR2 SVGAGI. The CDR3 loop reads CASSSLPTNTEAFF. In nucleotides, the CDR3 is TGTGCCAGCAGTTCCCTCCCCACGAACACTGAAGCTTTCTTT.

This clonotype appeared a few times. The genes are TRBV29-1 and TRBJ1-4, with D uncertain. CDR1 is SQVTM and CDR2 is ANQGSEA in the germline V gene. V was cut by 0 bases and J by 6 bases, with 14 bases left in between. CDR3 length: 15 residues. In nucleotides, the CDR3 is TGCAGCGTTGAAGAGTTGGACGACGGTTATGAAAAACTGTTTTTT. Protein: CSVEELDDGYEKLFF.

This clonotype has a handful of counts. V usage is TRBV20-1 and J usage is TRBJ2-7; D is ambiguous. Germline V gene sequence: CDR1 DFQATT, CDR2 SNEGSKA (reference sequence). V lost 0 bases and J 0 bases, leaving 12 bases between the germline ends. The CDR3 runs to 15 residues. CDR3: CSAREFGSTSYEQYF. The CDR3 bases are TGCAGTGCTAGAGAATTCGGTAGTACCTCCTACGAGCAGTACTTC.

This clonotype was recorded many times. This CDR3 is CASSPGGEFEQYF. CDR3 nucleotide sequence: TGTGCCAGCAGCCCGGGAGGCGAATTCGAGCAGTACTTC. The V call is TRBV9, the J call TRBJ2-7; 7 bases align to TRBD2. This CDR3 spans 13 amino acids. V was pared by 4 bases and J by 6 bases, with 7 bases of the junction left unmatched. CDR1 is SGDLS, CDR2 YYNGEE, per germline.

As to this clonotype: The junction does not match germline at one end; this may be a read error. J is TRBJ1-4 and V is TRBV30, with D unclear. The CDR3 is 14 residues long. Germline V gene sequence: CDR1 GTSNPN, CDR2 SVGIG (reference sequence). The CDR3 protein is CAWSVGSTIEKLFF. The CDR3 coding sequence is TGTGCCTGGAGTGTAGGCTCAACTATTGAAAAACTGTTTTTT.

This clonotype has only one observation. A read error is possible here, since a much larger clone lies one base away. The genes are TRBV5-1 and TRBJ2-7, with D possibly called TRBD1 or TRBD2 (5 bases each). CDR1 and CDR2 (germline): SGHRS, YFSETQ. The length of the CDR3 is 15 residues. CDR3 nucleotide sequence: TGCGCCGGCAGCTTGGACCGGGACCTTAAGGACGAGCAGTACTTC. Translating it yields CAGSLDRDLKDEQYF.

This clonotype was recorded a few times. The chain joins TRBV18 to TRBJ2-3; a weak D match, TRBD1 (5 bases). The CDR3 spans 15 residues. V lost 2 bases to trimming and J lost 6 bases, with 15 bases between them. The V gene's germline CDR1 is KGHSH and CDR2 LQKENI. CDR3 sequence reads: CASSPFGAGSDTQYF. The CDR3 DNA reads as TGTGCCAGCTCACCATTTGGGGCAGGTTCGGATACGCAGTATTTT.

In its sample, this clonotype was seen many times. This rearrangement joins TRBV29-1 to TRBJ1-1; D ambiguous. This CDR3 has 11 residues. The V gene lost 4 bases and the J gene lost 4 bases, with 7 bases spanning the gap. CDR1 is SQVTM, CDR2 ANQGSEA, per germline. The DNA for the CDR3 is TGCAGCGTTGGGAGTGGCACTGAAGCTTTCTTT. This codes for CSVGSGTEAFF.

For this clonotype: A single base separates this from a much larger clone, so it may be a read error. The DNA of the CDR3 is TGTGCCAGCAGCCTAACAGGGGCTAACGCTGAAGCTTTCTTT. Protein sequence: CASSLTGANAEAFF. V and J are TRBV7-9 and TRBJ1-1; 7 bases agree with TRBD1. The CDR3 runs 14 residues. Germline CDR1 SEHNR, CDR2 FQNEAQ (reference sequence). V lost 5 bases, J lost 6 bases, and 9 bases stayed unmatched.

The V gene is TRBV11-2, the J gene TRBJ2-3; D might be TRBD1 (5 bases). The CDR3 loop spans 16 amino acids. The V end was cut by 5 bases, the J end by 1 base, with 16 bases between. Germline CDR1 SGHAT, CDR2 FQNNGV. In DNA form, the CDR3 reads TGTGCCAGCAGCCCAGTCCCTGACAGTGGCACAGATACGCAGTATTTT. Its protein product is CASSPVPDSGTDTQYF.

A note on this clonotype: This clone may be a read error of a much larger clone one base away. The chain couples TRBV13 to TRBJ2-7; no reliable D call. CDR1 is PRHDT, CDR2 FYEKMQ, per germline (reference sequence). The CDR3 contains 12 residues. The V end lost 5 bases, the J end lost 6 bases, and 11 bases lay between the germline ends. The CDR3 DNA reads TGTGCCAGCAGCCCGGTGTCCCGCGAGCAGTACTTC. Amino acid sequence: CASSPVSREQYF.

The CDR3 nucleotides are TGTGCCAGCAGTTTCGACGGGGCCTACAATGAGCAGTTCTTC. Translation gives CASSFDGAYNEQFF. The genes are TRBV27 and TRBJ2-1; perhaps TRBD2 as D (5 bases). The germline gives CDR1 MNHEY, CDR2 SMNVEV (reference sequence). The CDR3 length is 14 residues. The V and J ends lost 3 bases and 2 bases respectively, with 8 bases between them.

This clonotype was observed a few times. V and J are TRBV5-6 and TRBJ2-5, with 12 positions matching TRBD1. Germline loops: CDR1 SGHDT, CDR2 YYEEEE. The CDR3 totals 17 residues. Trimming took 1 base from V and 5 from J; bases not matched to a gene: 9. The CDR3 DNA reads as TGTGCCAGCAGCTTGTTACTGGGGACAGGGGGCAGGGAGACCCAGTACTTC. As protein: CASSLLLGTGGRETQYF.

This clonotype was picked up a small number of times. The CDR3 sequence is CASSLRGQGQETQYF. The CDR3 nucleotides read TGCGCCAGCAGCCTACGTGGACAGGGGCAAGAGACCCAGTACTTC. The chain uses TRBV4-1 and TRBJ2-5; 9 nucleotides agree with TRBD1. With 4 bases clipped from V and 2 bases from J, the junction kept 5 bases outside the gene matches. This CDR3 region has 15 residues. Looked up from germline, CDR1 is MGHRA and CDR2 is YSYEKL.

The chain links TRBV19 to TRBJ2-7; D unclear. CDR3 size: 11 residues. Germline V gene sequence: CDR1 LNHDA, CDR2 SQIVND (reference sequence). Trimming removed 5 bases from V and 6 bases from J, with 8 bases in between. CDR3 sequence (DNA): TGTGCCAGTAGTGACACCCTCGAGCAGTACTTC. Protein: CASSDTLEQYF.